These 6 T cell receptor beta chains came from one sample sequenced in a study of cytomegalovirus exposure and HLA in healthy donors. 60 Vbeta and 13 Jbeta primers were used in PCR. Here immunoSEQ multiplex PCR was the method, and the copy in TCRdb shows in-frame clones only, minus some. The data contain about 130,000 clones, around 84% of them singletons. Sequenced sample: PBMCs. The receptors were sampled from a woman aged 18-29 years in good health and CMV-seropositive.

The chain joins TRBV15 to TRBJ2-1, with TRBD2 as a possible D gene (6 bases). V was clipped by 0 bases and J by 4 bases, with 10 bases between them. Germline CDR1 reads LNHNV; CDR2 reads YYDKDF (reference sequence). The CDR3 spans 15 residues. The CDR3 DNA is TGTGCCACCAGCAGAGAGGGGCGGGGATACAATGAGCAGTTCTTC. This gives the protein CATSREGRGYNEQFF.

This clone came up once. The gene calls are TRBV2 and TRBJ2-2, with 13 nucleotides matching TRBD2. V lost 9 bases to trimming and J lost 5 bases; unmatched junction nucleotides: 12. The CDR3 spans 17 residues. Germline CDR1 SNHLY, CDR2 FYNNEI. The CDR3: CARQRGLAGVGTGELFF. CDR3 bases: TGTGCCAGGCAACGAGGACTAGCGGGGGTGGGGACCGGGGAGCTGTTTTTT.

The table lists this clone with a count of one. The CDR3 sequence: CASSYDSGGAKNEQFF. The CDR3 coding sequence is TGTGCCAGCAGCTACGATAGCGGGGGGGCCAAAAATGAGCAGTTCTTC. The gene calls are TRBV7-4 and TRBJ2-1; the match to TRBD2 covers 11 bases. This CDR3 is 16 amino acids long. V was clipped by 4 bases and J by 7 bases; unmatched bases: 9. Germline CDR1 reads SGHVT; CDR2 reads SQSDAQ.

The chain combines TRBV11-2 with TRBJ2-7; D is perhaps TRBD2 (5 bases). Trimming removed 5 bases at V and 1 base at J, with 12 bases between. Germline V lookup: CDR1 SGHAT, CDR2 FQNNGV. The CDR3 is 14 amino acids. CDR3: CASSPTTGSYEQYF. CDR3 DNA sequence: TGTGCCAGCAGCCCCACGACGGGGTCCTACGAGCAGTACTTC.

This chain links TRBV27 with TRBJ2-7; 7 nucleotides line up with TRBD2. The CDR3 covers 14 residues. CDR1 is MNHEY and CDR2 is SMNVEV in the germline V gene (reference sequence). The trim removed 1 base at V and 3 bases at J, leaving 3 bases unmatched. CDR3 nucleotides: TGTGCCAGCAGTTTATTTGGCGGGGGCTACGAGCAGTACTTC. This encodes CASSLFGGGYEQYF.

The chain combines TRBV6-4 with TRBJ2-3; the D gene is possibly TRBD1 (5 bases). V lost 4 bases and J lost 2, with 10 bases in between. CDR3 length equals 14 residues. CDR1 and CDR2 (germline): MRHNA, SNTAGT. Here the CDR3 DNA reads TGTGCCAGCAGTGTAGGGGAACCCACAGATACGCAGTATTTT. Translation gives CASSVGEPTDTQYF.